What follows is one T cell receptor beta chain and its context. Its antigen remains unidentified. Most PBMC samples had roughly 0.5 ug input DNA in six replicates. The table came from immunoSEQ multiplex PCR; TCRdb's copy has only in-frame clones and leaves some out. In the table there are around 6,500 clones, around 73% of which are singletons. V lost 4 bases and J 2 bases, leaving 3 bases between the germline ends. This CDR3 comprises 11 residues. Germline V gene data show CDR1 as SGHVS and CDR2 as FQNEAQ. This sample is drawn from a study of neoadjuvant anti-PD-1 for oral cavity cancer. Looking at the study overall: Nivolumab at 3 mg/kg was mostly given biweekly, three to four doses, pre-surgery. Findings and caveats of the study: Treg/Th17 ratio rose with pretreatment blood and fell with post-treatment tumor TCRbeta clonality.

The TCR comes from a person aged 40 to 85 with oral cavity squamous cell carcinoma. V gene TRBV7-8 combines with J gene TRBJ2-7, with D unresolved. The specimen was PBMCs, collected before nivolumab (anti-PD-1) treatment. The CDR3 sequence is CASSSTYEQYF. CDR3 nucleotides: TGTGCCAGCAGCTCCACCTACGAGCAGTACTTC.